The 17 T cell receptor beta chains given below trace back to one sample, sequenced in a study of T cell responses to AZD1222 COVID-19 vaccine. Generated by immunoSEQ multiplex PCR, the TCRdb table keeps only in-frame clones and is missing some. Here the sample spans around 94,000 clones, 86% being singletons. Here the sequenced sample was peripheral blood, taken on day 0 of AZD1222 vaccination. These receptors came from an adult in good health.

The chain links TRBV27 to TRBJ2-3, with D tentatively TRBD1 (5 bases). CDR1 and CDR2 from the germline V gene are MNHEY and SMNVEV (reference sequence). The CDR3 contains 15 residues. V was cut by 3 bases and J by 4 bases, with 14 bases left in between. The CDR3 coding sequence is TGTGCCAGCAGTTTCAACAGGTTCTCCCCAGATACGCAGTATTTT. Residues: CASSFNRFSPDTQYF.

CDR3 bases: TGTGCCAGCAGCTCCCGGGCCGAGCAGTACTTC. Protein: CASSSRAEQYF. V is TRBV7-8 and J is TRBJ2-7; D is undetermined. The CDR3 is 11 amino acids. V lost 4 bases, J lost 6 bases, and 7 bases lay in between. Germline values: CDR1 SGHVS, CDR2 FQNEAQ. Together with reference TRBV7-8 and TRBJ2-7, the CDR3 gives the full variable domain: GAGVSQSPRYKVAKRGQDVALRCDPISGHVSLFWYQQALGQGPEFLTYFQNEAQLDKSGLPSDRFFAERPEGSVSTLKIQRTQQEDSAVYLCASSSRAEQYFGPGTRLTVT.

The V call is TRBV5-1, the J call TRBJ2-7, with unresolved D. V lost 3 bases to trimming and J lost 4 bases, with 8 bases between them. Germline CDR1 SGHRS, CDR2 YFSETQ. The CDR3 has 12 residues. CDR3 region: CASSSTIYEQYF. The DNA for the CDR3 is TGCGCCAGCAGCTCCACTATTTACGAGCAGTACTTC.

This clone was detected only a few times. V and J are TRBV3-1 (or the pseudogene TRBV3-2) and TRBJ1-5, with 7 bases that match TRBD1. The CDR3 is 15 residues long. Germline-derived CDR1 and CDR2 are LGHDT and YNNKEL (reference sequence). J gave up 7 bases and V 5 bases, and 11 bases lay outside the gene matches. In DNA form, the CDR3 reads TGTGCCAGCAGCATATCAGGACAGGTGGGGCAGCCCCAGCATTTT. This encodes CASSISGQVGQPQHF.

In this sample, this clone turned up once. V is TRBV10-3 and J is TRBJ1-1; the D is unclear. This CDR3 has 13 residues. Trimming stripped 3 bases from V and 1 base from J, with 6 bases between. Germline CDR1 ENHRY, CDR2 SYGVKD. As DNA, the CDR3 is TGTGCCATCAGTGACGGTTCGAACACTGAAGCTTTCTTT. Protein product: CAISDGSNTEAFF.

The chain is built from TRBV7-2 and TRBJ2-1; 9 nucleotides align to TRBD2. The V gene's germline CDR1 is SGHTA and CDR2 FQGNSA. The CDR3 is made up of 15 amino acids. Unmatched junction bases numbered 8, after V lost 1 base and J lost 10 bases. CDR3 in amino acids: CASSLVWRGGGEQFF. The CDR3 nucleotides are TGTGCCAGCAGCTTAGTCTGGCGGGGGGGCGGGGAGCAGTTCTTC. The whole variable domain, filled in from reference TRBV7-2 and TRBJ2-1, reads GAGVSQSPSNKVTEKGKDVELRCDPISGHTALYWYRQSLGQGLEFLIYFQGNSAPDKSGLPSDRFSAERTGGSVSTLTIQRTQQEDSAVYLCASSLVWRGGGEQFFGPGTRLTVL.

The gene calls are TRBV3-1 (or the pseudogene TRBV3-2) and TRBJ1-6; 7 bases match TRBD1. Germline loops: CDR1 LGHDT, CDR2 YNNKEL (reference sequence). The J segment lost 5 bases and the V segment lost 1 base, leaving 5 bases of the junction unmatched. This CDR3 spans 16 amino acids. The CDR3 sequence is CASSQVLDRDNSPLHF. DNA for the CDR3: TGTGCCAGCAGCCAAGTATTAGACAGGGATAATTCACCCCTCCACTTT.

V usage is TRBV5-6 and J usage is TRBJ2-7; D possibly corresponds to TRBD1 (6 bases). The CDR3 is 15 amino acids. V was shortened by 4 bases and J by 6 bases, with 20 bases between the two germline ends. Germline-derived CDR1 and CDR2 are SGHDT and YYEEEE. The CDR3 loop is CASSPTQNRASEQYF. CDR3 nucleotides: TGTGCCAGCAGCCCTACCCAAAACAGGGCCAGCGAGCAGTACTTC.

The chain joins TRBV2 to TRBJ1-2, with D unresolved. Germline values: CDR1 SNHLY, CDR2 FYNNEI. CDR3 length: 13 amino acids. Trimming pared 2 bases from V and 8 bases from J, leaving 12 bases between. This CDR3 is CASSESYPRGYTF. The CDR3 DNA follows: TGTGCCAGCAGTGAATCGTACCCGAGGGGCTACACCTTC.

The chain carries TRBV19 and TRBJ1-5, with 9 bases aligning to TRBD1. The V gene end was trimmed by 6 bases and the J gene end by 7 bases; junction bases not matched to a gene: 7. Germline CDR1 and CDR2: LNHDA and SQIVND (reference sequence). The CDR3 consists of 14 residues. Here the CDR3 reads CASRPQGARQPQHF. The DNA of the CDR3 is TGTGCCAGTAGACCACAGGGGGCGAGGCAGCCCCAGCATTTT. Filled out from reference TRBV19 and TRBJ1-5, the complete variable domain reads DGGITQSPKYLFRKEGQNVTLSCEQNLNHDAMYWYRQDPGQGLRLIYYSQIVNDFQKGDIAEGYSVSREKKESFPLTVTSAQKNPTAFYLCASRPQGARQPQHFGDGTRLSIL.

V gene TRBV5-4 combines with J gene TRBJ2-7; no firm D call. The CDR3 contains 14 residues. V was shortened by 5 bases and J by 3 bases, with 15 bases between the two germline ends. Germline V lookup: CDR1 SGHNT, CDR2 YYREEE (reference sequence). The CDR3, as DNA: TGTGCCAGCAGACCCCAGGAAAAATACTACGAGCAGTACTTC. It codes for CASRPQEKYYEQYF.

The CDR3 here is CSASEGNQPQHF. Written as DNA, the CDR3 is TGCAGTGCTAGTGAGGGCAATCAGCCCCAGCATTTT. The chain is built from TRBV20-1 and TRBJ1-5; D is unclear. Germline CDR1 is DFQATT and CDR2 is SNEGSKA (reference sequence). With 3 bases removed from V and 2 bases from J, the gap between germline ends came to 5 bases. The CDR3 totals 12 residues.

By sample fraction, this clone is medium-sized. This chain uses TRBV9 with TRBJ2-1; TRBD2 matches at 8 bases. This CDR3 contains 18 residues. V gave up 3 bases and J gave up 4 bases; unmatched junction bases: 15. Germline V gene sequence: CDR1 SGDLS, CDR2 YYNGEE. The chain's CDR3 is CASSARDYAGGLYNEQFF. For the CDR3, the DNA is TGTGCCAGCAGCGCGAGGGACTACGCGGGGGGACTATACAATGAGCAGTTCTTC.

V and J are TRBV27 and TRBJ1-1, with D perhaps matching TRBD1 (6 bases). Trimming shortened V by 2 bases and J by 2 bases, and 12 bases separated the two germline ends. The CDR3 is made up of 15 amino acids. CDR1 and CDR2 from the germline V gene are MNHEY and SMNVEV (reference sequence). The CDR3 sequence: CASSLGGHGNTEAFF. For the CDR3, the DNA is TGTGCCAGCAGTTTAGGGGGACACGGCAACACTGAAGCTTTCTTT.

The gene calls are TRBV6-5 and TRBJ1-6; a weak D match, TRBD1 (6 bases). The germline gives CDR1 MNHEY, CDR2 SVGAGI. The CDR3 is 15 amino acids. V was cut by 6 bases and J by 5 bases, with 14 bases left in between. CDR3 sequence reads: CASRPGTHNNSPLHF. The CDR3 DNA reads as TGTGCCAGCAGGCCCGGGACACATAATAATTCACCCCTCCACTTT.

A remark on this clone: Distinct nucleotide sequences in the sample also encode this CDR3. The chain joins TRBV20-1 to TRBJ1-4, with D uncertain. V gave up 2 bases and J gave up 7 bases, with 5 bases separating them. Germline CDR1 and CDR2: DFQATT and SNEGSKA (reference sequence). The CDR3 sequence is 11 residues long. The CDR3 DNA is TGCAGTGCTAGATTGGGTGAAAAACTGTTTTTT. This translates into CSARLGEKLFF.

CDR3 bases: TGTGCCAGCAGTCCGGGACAGGCCCGATCTGGGGCCAACGTCCTGACTTTC. This gives the protein CASSPGQARSGANVLTF. The gene calls are TRBV2 and TRBJ2-6; TRBD1 matches 8 bases. The CDR3 covers 17 residues. V dropped 5 bases and J dropped 1; count of bases not matched to a gene: 7. Per germline, CDR1 SNHLY and CDR2 FYNNEI.